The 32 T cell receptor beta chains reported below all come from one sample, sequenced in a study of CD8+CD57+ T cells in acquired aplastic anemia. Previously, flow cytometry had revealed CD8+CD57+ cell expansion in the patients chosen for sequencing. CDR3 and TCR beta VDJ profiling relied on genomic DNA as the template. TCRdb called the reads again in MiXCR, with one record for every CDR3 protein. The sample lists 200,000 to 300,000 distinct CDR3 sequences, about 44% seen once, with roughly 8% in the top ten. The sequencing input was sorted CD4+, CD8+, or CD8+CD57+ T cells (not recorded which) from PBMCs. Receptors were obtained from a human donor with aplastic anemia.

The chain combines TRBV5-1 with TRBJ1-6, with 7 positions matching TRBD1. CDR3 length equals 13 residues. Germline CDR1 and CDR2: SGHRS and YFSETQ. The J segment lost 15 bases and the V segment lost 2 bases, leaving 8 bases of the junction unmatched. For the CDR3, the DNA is TGCGCCAGCAGCTTCACAGGGGCTGAGGTCCTCCACTTT. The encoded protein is CASSFTGAEVLHF. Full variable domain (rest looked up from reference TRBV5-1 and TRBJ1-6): KAGVTQTPRYLIKTRGQQVTLSCSPISGHRSVSWYQQTPGQGLQFLFEYFSETQRNKGNFPGRFSGRQFSNSRSEMNVSTLELGDSALYLCASSFTGAEVLHFGNGTRLTVT.

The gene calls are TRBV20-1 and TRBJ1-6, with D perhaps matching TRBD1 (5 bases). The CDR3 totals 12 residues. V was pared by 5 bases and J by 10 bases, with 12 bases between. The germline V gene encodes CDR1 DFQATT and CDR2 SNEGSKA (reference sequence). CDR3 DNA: TGCAGTGCTGGACAAGAGGGCTCACCCCTCCACTTT. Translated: CSAGQEGSPLHF.

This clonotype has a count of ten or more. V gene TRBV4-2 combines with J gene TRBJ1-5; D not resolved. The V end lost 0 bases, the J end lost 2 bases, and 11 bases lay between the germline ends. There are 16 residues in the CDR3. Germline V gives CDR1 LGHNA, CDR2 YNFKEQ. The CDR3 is CASSQEASSRNQPQHF. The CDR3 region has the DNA TGTGCCAGCAGCCAAGAGGCGAGTTCACGCAATCAGCCCCAGCATTTT.

CDR3 sequence: CASSPRQGNRWNEQYF. The CDR3 DNA follows: TGTGCCAGCAGCCCCCGACAGGGGAATCGGTGGAACGAGCAGTACTTC. The chain uses TRBV7-3 and TRBJ2-7; 8 bases are a match to TRBD1. The CDR3 is made up of 16 amino acids. The V gene end was trimmed by 5 bases and the J gene end by 5 bases; junction bases not matched to a gene: 14. Per the germline V gene, CDR1 is SGHTA and CDR2 is FQGTGA.

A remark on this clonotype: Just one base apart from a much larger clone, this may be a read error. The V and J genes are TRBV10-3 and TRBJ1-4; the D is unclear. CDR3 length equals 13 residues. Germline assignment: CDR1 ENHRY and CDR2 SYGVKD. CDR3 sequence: CASSHSLAEKLFF. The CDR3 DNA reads TGTGCCAGCAGTCACTCCCTAGCTGAAAAACTGTTTTTT.

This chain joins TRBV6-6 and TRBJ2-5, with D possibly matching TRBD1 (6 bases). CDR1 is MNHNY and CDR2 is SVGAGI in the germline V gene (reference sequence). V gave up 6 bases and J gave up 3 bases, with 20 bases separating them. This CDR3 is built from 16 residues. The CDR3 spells CASRDPGTNLEETQYF. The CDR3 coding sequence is TGTGCCAGCAGAGACCCTGGGACAAACCTTGAAGAGACCCAGTACTTC.

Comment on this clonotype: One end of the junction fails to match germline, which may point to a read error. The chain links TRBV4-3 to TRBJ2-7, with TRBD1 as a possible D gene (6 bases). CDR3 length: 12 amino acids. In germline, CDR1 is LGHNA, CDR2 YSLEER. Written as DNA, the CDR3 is TGCGCCAGCGGCCAAGGGGGAGACGAGCGGTACTTC. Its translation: CASGQGGDERYF.

The DNA of the CDR3 is TGTGCCAGCAGTGATCCGCGGGGGTACCTACCCACAGAGCAGTACTTC. Its translation is CASSDPRGYLPTEQYF. The chain links TRBV6-6 to TRBJ2-7; 7 nucleotides agree with TRBD2. The CDR3 spans 16 residues. With 5 bases clipped from V and 7 bases from J, the junction kept 17 bases outside the gene matches. Per the germline V gene, CDR1 is MNHNY and CDR2 is SVGAGI (reference sequence).

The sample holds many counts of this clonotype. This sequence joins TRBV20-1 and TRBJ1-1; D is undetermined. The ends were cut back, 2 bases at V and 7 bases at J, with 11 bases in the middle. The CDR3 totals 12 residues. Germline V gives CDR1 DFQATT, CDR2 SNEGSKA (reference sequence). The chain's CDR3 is CSARLTELEAFF. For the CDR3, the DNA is TGCAGTGCTAGATTAACGGAACTTGAAGCTTTCTTT.

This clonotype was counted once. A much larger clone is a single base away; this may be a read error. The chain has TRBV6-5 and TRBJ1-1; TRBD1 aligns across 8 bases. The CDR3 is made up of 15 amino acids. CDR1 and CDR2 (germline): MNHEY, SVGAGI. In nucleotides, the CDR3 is TGTGCCAGCAGGAAACGACAGGGGACGAGGACTGAAGCTGTCTTT. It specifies CASRKRQGTRTEAVF.

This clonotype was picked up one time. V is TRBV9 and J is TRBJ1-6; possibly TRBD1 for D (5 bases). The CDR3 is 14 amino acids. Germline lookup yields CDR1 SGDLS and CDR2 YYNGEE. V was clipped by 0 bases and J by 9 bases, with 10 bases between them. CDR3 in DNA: TGTGCCAGCAGCGTAGGGGGCCGGGGTTCACCCCTCCACTTT. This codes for CASSVGGRGSPLHF.

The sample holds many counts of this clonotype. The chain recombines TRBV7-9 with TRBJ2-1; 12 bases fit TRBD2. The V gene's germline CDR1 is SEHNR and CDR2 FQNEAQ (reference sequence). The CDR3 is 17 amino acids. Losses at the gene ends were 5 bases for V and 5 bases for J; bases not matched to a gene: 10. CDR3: CASSPRTSGANNNEQFF. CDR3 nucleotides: TGTGCCAGCAGCCCTCGGACTAGCGGGGCTAACAACAATGAGCAGTTCTTC.

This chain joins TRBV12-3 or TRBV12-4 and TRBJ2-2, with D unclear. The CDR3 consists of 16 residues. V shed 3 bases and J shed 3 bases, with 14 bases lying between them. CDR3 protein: CASSFSASRYTGELFF. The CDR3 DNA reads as TGTGCCAGCAGTTTTAGTGCGAGTAGGTACACCGGGGAGCTGTTTTTT.

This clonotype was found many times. In DNA form, the CDR3 reads TGCGCCAGCAGCGTGACGAGGGGCGGGGAGACCCAGTACTTC. Its protein is CASSVTRGGETQYF. The rearrangement links TRBV5-1 to TRBJ2-5; perhaps D is TRBD1 or TRBD2 (5 bases each). Trimming removed 4 bases at V and 5 bases at J, with 15 bases between. Germline CDR1 SGHRS, CDR2 YFSETQ. This CDR3 is 14 amino acids long.

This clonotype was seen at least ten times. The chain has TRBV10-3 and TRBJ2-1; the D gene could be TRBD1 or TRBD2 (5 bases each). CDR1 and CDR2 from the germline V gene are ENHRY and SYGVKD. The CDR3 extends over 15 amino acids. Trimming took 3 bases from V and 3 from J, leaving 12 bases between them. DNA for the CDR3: TGTGCCATCAGTGACACTGAGGGGTTCTACAATGAGCAGTTCTTC. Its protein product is CAISDTEGFYNEQFF.

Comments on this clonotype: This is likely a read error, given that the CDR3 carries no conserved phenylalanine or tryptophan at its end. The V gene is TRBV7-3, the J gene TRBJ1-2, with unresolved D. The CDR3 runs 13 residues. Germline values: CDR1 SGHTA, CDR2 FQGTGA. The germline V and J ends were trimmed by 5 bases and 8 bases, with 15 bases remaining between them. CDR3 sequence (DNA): TGTGCCAGCAGCCAAACGGCTGCGCGGGGCTACACCCTC. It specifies CASSQTAARGYTL.

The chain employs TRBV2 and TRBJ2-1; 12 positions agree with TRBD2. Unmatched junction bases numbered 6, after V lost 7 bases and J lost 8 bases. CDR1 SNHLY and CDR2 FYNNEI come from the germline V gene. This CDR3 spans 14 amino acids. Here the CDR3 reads CASMLAGGPDEQFF. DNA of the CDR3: TGTGCCAGCATGCTAGCGGGAGGGCCGGATGAGCAGTTCTTC. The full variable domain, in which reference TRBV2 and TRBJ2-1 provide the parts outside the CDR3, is EPEVTQTPSHQVTQMGQEVILRCVPISNHLYFYWYRQILGQKVEFLVSFYNNEISEKSEIFDDQFSVERPDGSNFTLKIRSTKLEDSAMYFCASMLAGGPDEQFFGPGTRLTVL.

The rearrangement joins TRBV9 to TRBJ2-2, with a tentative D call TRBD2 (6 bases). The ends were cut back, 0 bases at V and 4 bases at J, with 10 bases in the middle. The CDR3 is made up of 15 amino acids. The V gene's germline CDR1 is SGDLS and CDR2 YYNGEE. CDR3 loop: CASSVGPSATGELFF. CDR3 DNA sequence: TGTGCCAGCAGCGTAGGTCCTAGCGCCACCGGGGAGCTGTTTTTT.

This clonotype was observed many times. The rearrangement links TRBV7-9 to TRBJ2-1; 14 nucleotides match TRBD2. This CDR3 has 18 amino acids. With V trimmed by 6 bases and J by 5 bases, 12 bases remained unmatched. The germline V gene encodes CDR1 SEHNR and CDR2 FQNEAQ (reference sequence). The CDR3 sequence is CASRPGLAGGGDHNEQFF. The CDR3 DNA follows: TGTGCCAGCAGGCCCGGACTAGCGGGAGGAGGGGACCACAATGAGCAGTTCTTC.

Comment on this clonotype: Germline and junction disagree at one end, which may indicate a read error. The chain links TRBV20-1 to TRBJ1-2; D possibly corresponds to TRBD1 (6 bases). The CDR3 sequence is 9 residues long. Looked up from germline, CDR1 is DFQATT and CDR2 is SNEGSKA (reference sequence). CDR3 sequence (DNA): TGCAGTGCTAGAAGGGGGTACGCCTTC. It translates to CSARRGYAF.

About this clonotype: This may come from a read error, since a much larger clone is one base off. The CDR3 loop is CASSPDRASSYKQYF. In DNA, the CDR3 is TGCGCCAGCAGCCCCGACAGGGCTAGCTCCTACAAGCAGTACTTC. This chain links TRBV4-1 with TRBJ2-7, with 7 bases fitting TRBD1. This CDR3 has 15 amino acids. Germline CDR1 and CDR2: MGHRA and YSYEKL.

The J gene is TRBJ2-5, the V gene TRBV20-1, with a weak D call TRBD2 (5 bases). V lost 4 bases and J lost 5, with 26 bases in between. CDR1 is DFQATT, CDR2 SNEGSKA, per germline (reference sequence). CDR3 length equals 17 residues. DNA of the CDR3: TGCAGTGCTAAGCCCTACCCTGCCGGATCGGCGGGCGAGACCCAGTACTTC. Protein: CSAKPYPAGSAGETQYF.

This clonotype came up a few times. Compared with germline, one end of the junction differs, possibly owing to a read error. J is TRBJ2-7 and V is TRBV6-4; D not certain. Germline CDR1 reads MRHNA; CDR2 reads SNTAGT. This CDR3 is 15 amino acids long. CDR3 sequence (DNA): TGTGCCAGCAGTTACTCGTTATCCGATTCCTACGAGCAGTACTTC. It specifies CASSYSLSDSYEQYF.

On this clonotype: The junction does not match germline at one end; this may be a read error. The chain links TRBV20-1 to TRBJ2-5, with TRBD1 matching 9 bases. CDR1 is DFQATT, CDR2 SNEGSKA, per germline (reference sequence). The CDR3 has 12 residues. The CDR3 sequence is CSAPEDRGPTDF. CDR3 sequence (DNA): TGCAGTGCTCCGGAGGACAGGGGCCCCACGGACTTC.

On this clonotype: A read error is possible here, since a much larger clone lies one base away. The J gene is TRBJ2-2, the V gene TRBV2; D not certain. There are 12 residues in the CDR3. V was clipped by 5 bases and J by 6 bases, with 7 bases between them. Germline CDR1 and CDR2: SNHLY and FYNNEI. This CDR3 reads CASSYGPGELFF. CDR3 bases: TGTGCCAGCAGTTACGGGCCCGGGGAGCTGTTTTTT.

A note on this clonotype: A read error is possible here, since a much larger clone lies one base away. The CDR3 loop is CTSSYSGGTEAFF. The CDR3 DNA follows: TGTACCAGCAGTTACTCTGGCGGGACTGAAGCTTTCTTT. This chain uses TRBV6-5 with TRBJ1-1, with D hard to call. CDR1 MNHEY and CDR2 SVGAGI come from the germline V gene. CDR3 length: 13 amino acids.

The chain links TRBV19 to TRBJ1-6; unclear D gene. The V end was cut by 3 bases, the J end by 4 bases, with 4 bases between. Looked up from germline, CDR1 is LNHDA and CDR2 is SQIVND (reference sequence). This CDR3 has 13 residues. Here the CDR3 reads CASSMSYNSPLHF. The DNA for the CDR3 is TGTGCCAGTAGTATGTCTTATAATTCACCCCTCCACTTT.

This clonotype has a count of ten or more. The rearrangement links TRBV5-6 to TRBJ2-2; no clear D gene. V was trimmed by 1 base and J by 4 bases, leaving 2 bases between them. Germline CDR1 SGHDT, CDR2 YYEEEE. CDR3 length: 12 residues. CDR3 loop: CASSLITGELFF. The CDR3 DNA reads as TGTGCCAGCAGCTTGATCACCGGGGAGCTGTTTTTT.

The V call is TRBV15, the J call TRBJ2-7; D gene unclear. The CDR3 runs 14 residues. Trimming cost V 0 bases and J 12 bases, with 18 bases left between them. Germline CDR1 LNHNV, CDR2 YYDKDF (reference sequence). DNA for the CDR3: TGTGCCACCAGCAGAGACATGCCCCCGACCGCTTCGTACTTC. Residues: CATSRDMPPTASYF.

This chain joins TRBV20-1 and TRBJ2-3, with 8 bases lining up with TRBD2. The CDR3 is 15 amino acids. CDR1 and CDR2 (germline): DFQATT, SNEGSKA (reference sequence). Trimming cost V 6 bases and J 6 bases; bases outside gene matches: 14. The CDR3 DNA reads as TGCAGTGCCGCGAAGGATAGCGGGGTCCTGGATACGCAGTATTTT. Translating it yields CSAAKDSGVLDTQYF.

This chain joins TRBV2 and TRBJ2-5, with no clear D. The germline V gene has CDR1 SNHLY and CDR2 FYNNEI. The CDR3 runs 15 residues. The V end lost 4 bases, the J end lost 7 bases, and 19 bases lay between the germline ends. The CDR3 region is CASSAPGQRLGTQYF. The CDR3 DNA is TGTGCCAGCAGTGCCCCCGGCCAACGACTGGGGACCCAGTACTTC.

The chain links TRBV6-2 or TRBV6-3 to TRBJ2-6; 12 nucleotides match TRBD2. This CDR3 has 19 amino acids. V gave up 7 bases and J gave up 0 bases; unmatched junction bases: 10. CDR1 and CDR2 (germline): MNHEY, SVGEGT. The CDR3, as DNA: TGTGCCAGCACCGAGACGACTAGCGGGGGATACTCTGGGGCCAACGTCCTGACTTTC. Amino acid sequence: CASTETTSGGYSGANVLTF.